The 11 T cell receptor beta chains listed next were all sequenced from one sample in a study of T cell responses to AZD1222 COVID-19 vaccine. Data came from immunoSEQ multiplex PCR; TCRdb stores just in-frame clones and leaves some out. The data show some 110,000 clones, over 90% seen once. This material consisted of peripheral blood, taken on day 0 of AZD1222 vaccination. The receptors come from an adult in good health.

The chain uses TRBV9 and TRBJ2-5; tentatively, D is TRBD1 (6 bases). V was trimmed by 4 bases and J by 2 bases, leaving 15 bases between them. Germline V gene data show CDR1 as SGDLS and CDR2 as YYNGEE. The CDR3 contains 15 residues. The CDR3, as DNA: TGTGCCAGCAGCCCAGGGACACTTCTTCAAGAGACCCAGTACTTC. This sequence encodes CASSPGTLLQETQYF.

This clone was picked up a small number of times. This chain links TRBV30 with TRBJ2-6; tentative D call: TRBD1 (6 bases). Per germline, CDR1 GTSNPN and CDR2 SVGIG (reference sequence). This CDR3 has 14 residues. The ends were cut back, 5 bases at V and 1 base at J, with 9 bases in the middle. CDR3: CAWDTGSGANVLTF. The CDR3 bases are TGTGCCTGGGACACAGGGTCTGGGGCCAACGTCCTGACTTTC.

The CDR3 DNA reads as TGTGCCAGCAGCCTCCACCGAGCGGGAGTCTCCTACAATGAGCAGTTCTTC. It encodes CASSLHRAGVSYNEQFF. J is TRBJ2-1 and V is TRBV3-1 (or the pseudogene TRBV3-2); 8 bases match TRBD2. V dropped 4 bases and J dropped 0; count of bases not matched to a gene: 8. This CDR3 has 17 residues. Germline V gives CDR1 LGHDT, CDR2 YNNKEL (reference sequence).

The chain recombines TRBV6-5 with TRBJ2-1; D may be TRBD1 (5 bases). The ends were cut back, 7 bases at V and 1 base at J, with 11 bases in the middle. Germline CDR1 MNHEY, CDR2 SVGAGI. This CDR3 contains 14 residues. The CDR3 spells CASKGAVSYNEQFF. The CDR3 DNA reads TGTGCCAGCAAAGGGGCTGTTTCCTACAATGAGCAGTTCTTC.

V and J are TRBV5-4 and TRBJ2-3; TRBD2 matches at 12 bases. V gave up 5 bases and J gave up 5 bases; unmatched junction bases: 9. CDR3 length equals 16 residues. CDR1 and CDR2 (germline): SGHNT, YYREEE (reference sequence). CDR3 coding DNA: TGTGCCAGCAGGACCACTAGCGGGAGGTCGGGAGATACGCAGTATTTT. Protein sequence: CASRTTSGRSGDTQYF.

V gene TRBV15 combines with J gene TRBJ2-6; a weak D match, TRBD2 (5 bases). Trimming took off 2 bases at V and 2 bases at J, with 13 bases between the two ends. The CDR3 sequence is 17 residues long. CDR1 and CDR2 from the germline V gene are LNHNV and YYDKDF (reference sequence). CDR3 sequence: CATSRTLLAAGANVLTF. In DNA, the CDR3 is TGTGCCACCAGCAGAACCCTTCTAGCTGCTGGGGCCAACGTCCTGACTTTC.

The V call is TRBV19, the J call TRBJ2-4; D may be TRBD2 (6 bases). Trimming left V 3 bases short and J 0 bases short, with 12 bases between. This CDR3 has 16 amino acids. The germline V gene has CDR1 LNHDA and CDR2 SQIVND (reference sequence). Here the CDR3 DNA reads TGTGCCAGTAGTATCTTGAGCGGGCTAGCCAAAAACATTCAGTACTTC. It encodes CASSILSGLAKNIQYF.

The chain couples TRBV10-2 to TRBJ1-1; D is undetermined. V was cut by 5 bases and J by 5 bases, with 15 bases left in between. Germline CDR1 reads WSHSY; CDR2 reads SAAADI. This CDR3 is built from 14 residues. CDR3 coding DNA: TGCGCCAGCAGTCCACCGAGCAGAGAGACTGAAGCTTTCTTT. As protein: CASSPPSRETEAFF.

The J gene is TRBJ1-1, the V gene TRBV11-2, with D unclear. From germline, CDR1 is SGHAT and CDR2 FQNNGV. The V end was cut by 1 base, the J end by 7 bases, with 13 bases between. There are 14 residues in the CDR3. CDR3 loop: CASSLGMTVNEAFF. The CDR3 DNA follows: TGTGCCAGCAGCTTAGGGATGACCGTGAATGAAGCTTTCTTT.

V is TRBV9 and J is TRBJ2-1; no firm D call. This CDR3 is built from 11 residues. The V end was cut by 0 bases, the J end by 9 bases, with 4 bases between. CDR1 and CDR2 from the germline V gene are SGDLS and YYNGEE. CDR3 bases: TGTGCCAGCAGCGTAGCGAGTGAGCAGTTCTTC. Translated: CASSVASEQFF.

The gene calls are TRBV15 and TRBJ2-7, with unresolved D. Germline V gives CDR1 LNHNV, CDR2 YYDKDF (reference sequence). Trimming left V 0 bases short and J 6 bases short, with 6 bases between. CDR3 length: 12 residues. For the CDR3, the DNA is TGTGCCACCAGCAGAGACCACAGCGAGCAGTACTTC. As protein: CATSRDHSEQYF. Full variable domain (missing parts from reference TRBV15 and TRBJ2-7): DAMVIQNPRYQVTQFGKPVTLSCSQTLNHNVMYWYQQKSSQAPKLLFHYYDKDFNNEADTPDNFQSRRPNTSFCFLDIRSPGLGDTAMYLCATSRDHSEQYFGPGTRLTVT.